Here is one T cell receptor beta chain with its context. Measured with immunoSEQ multiplex PCR; TCRdb has only the in-frame clones, and not every one. The data hold 400,000 or so clones, with approximately 88% observed a single time. Losses at the gene ends were 2 bases for V and 5 bases for J; bases not matched to a gene: 15. The CDR3 covers 18 residues. Per the germline V gene, CDR1 is MRHNA and CDR2 is SNTAGT. These data come from a study of blood T cell repertoires in COVID-19. The receptor was derived from a woman in her thirties or forties with acute COVID-19. The sequencing input was PBMCs or T cells enriched from blood (not recorded which). The genes are TRBV6-4 and TRBJ1-3; 7 nucleotides line up with TRBD1. The DNA for the CDR3 is TGTGCCAGCAGTGACCTTCGACACAGGGGATCACTTCGAAACACCATATATTTT. Protein sequence: CASSDLRHRGSLRNTIYF.